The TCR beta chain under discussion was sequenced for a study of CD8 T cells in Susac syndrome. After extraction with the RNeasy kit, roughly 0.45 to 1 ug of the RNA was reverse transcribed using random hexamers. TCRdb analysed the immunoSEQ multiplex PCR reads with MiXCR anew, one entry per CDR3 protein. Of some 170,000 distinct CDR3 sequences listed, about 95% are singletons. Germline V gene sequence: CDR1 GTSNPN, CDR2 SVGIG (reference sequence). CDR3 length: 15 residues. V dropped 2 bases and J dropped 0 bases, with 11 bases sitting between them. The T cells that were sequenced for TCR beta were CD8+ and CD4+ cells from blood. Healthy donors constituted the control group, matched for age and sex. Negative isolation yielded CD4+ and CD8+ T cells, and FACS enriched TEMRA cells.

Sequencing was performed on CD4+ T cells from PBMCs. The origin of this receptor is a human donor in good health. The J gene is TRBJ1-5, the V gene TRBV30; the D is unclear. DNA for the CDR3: TGTGCCTGGAGTAAAGGGAGTAGTAGCAATCAGCCCCAGCATTTT. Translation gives CAWSKGSSSNQPQHF.